This T cell receptor beta chain was found in a study of blood T cells in healthy people across ages. Study findings and constraints: Among long-lived donors, naive CD4+ cells were more numerous and diversity higher than in aged donors.

V lost 4 bases and J lost 4; bases outside the gene matches: 7. The CDR3 is 15 amino acids. CDR1 SGDLS and CDR2 YYNGEE come from the germline V gene. A few counts support this clonotype. Its antigen is unknown. The use of a sample-barcoded 5' primer and a J-beta primer mix characterized a second PCR of 7 to 11 cycles. Carrying 12 random nucleotides, a template-switch adaptor labeled each individual cDNA molecule. TCRdb ran MiXCR on the 5' RACE reads and lists one entry per CDR3 protein. Of around 1.5 million distinct CDR3 sequences listed, 59% are singletons. This TCR was recovered from a man between 18 and 29 years old in good health. Sequencing was done on a sample of blood. This chain joins TRBV9 and TRBJ2-3, with 9 bases that match TRBD1. The CDR3 loop is CASSTNRGQADTQYF. CDR3 DNA sequence: TGTGCCAGCAGCACGAACAGGGGGCAGGCAGATACGCAGTATTTT.